This entry lists 4 T cell receptor beta chains sequenced from one sample in a study of cytomegalovirus exposure and HLA in healthy donors. The primer mix had 60 Vbeta and 13 Jbeta primers. The assay was immunoSEQ multiplex PCR, and TCRdb's table has in-frame clones only and misses some. The sample has approximately 150,000 clones; roughly 80% are singletons. The sequenced sample was PBMCs. Receptors originate from a male donor in good health and CMV-seronegative.

This sequence joins TRBV30 and TRBJ2-7, with 9 bases that match TRBD2. Germline assignment: CDR1 GTSNPN and CDR2 SVGIG (reference sequence). Unmatched junction bases numbered 7, after V lost 0 bases and J lost 1 base. The CDR3 has 16 residues. CDR3 DNA sequence: TGTGCCTGGAGTGTACTGTGGACTAGCGAATCCTACGAGCAGTACTTC. Its protein product is CAWSVLWTSESYEQYF.

The rearrangement uses TRBV7-3 and TRBJ2-2, with D possibly being TRBD2 (6 bases). Trimming shortened V by 5 bases and J by 4 bases, and 14 bases separated the two germline ends. The germline gives CDR1 SGHTA, CDR2 FQGTGA. CDR3 length equals 15 residues. CDR3 sequence: CASSPPGTRTGELFF. The CDR3 DNA sequence: TGTGCCAGCAGCCCCCCCGGGACTCGCACCGGGGAGCTGTTTTTT.

This clone was detected a few times. The chain recombines TRBV27 with TRBJ1-5, with a possible D match to TRBD1 (6 bases). Looked up from germline, CDR1 is MNHEY and CDR2 is SMNVEV (reference sequence). There are 14 residues in the CDR3. The V end was cut by 10 bases, the J end by 7 bases, with 20 bases between. The CDR3 sequence: CATGRLGAEQPQHF. In DNA form, the CDR3 reads TGTGCCACCGGCCGGTTGGGGGCCGAGCAGCCCCAGCATTTT.

This clone showed up just a few times. Written as DNA, the CDR3 is TGCGCCAGCAGCCACCAAATAGCGGGGATAAACACCGGGGAGCTGTTTTTT. Protein: CASSHQIAGINTGELFF. The J gene is TRBJ2-2, the V gene TRBV4-1, with 8 bases that match TRBD2. Germline V gene data show CDR1 as MGHRA and CDR2 as YSYEKL. The V gene end was trimmed by 3 bases and the J gene end by 2 bases; junction bases not matched to a gene: 8. The CDR3 spans 17 residues.